Following are 4 T cell receptor beta chains from one sample sequenced in a study of T-cell reconstitution after alpha-beta-depleted transplantation in children. Preparation of the TCRbeta library was carried out with unique molecular identifiers. One entry per CDR3 protein results from TCRdb running MiXCR on the PCR reads. The sample shows a few hundred thousand distinct CDR3 sequences, roughly a quarter of them seen only once. The sample here was PBMCs, taken before TCRalphabeta/CD19-depleted stem cell transplant. The source of these receptors is a boy less than two years old with Wiskott-Aldrich syndrome, due to receive a stem cell transplant.

This clonotype appeared a few times. This chain connects TRBV27 to TRBJ2-1; 9 bases are a match to TRBD2. V lost 0 bases and J lost 6; bases outside the gene matches: 6. Germline V gene sequence: CDR1 MNHEY, CDR2 SMNVEV (reference sequence). The CDR3 covers 16 residues. Written as DNA, the CDR3 is TGTGCCAGCAGTTTATCAACTAGCGGGTGGCGCAATGAGCAGTTCTTC. This translates into CASSLSTSGWRNEQFF.

The rearrangement uses TRBV20-1 and TRBJ1-5; weak D call: TRBD1 (6 bases). V lost 6 bases and J 6 bases, leaving 15 bases between the germline ends. The CDR3 runs to 13 residues. In germline, CDR1 is DFQATT, CDR2 SNEGSKA (reference sequence). CDR3 sequence reads: CSARLGAGQPQHF. The CDR3 region has the DNA TGCAGTGCCCGGTTGGGGGCCGGTCAGCCCCAGCATTTT.

This chain uses TRBV5-1 with TRBJ2-3; maybe TRBD2 (6 bases). This CDR3 is built from 17 residues. V dropped 1 base and J dropped 0 bases, with 15 bases sitting between them. Germline lookup yields CDR1 SGHRS and CDR2 YFSETQ. The CDR3 loop reads CASSLSSLAPSTDTQYF. The CDR3, as DNA: TGCGCCAGCAGCTTGAGTTCCCTAGCGCCTAGCACAGATACGCAGTATTTT. The whole variable domain, filled in from reference TRBV5-1 and TRBJ2-3, reads KAGVTQTPRYLIKTRGQQVTLSCSPISGHRSVSWYQQTPGQGLQFLFEYFSETQRNKGNFPGRFSGRQFSNSRSEMNVSTLELGDSALYLCASSLSSLAPSTDTQYFGPGTRLTVL.

V gene TRBV7-3 combines with J gene TRBJ2-3, with 8 bases matching TRBD2. V shed 5 bases and J 8 bases; nucleotides not matched to a gene: 3. The CDR3 covers 12 residues. Per germline, CDR1 SGHTA and CDR2 FQGTGA. In nucleotides, the CDR3 is TGTGCCAGCAGCGAGGCGGGAGGTACGCAGTATTTT. As protein: CASSEAGGTQYF. The whole variable domain, remainder taken from reference TRBV7-3 and TRBJ2-3, is GAGVSQTPSNKVTEKGKYVELRCDPISGHTALYWYRQSLGQGPEFLIYFQGTGAADDSGLPNDRFFAVRPEGSVSTLKIQRTERGDSAVYLCASSEAGGTQYFGPGTRLTVL.